These 28 T cell receptor beta chains share one sample of origin, sequenced in a study of read filtering for tumor transcriptome and immune sequencing. The library was built from roughly 400 ng RNA with molecular barcoded adaptors for alpha/delta and beta/gamma chains. TCRdb re-called the reads through MiXCR, storing one row per CDR3 protein. The table includes over 80,000 distinct CDR3 sequences, 9% to 15% detected once. Sequencing was done on a sample of a population of CD138-negative cells sorted from bone marrow. The receptors shown here come from a donor aged 40 or over with multiple myeloma.

This clonotype occurred many times. The chain has TRBV29-1 and TRBJ2-2, with a tentative D call TRBD2 (5 bases). Germline CDR1 and CDR2: SQVTM and ANQGSEA. This CDR3 comprises 15 residues. V lost 4 bases and J lost 1, with 13 bases in between. CDR3 DNA sequence: TGCAGCGTTGGAGAGGACTCCGGGAACACCGGGGAGCTGTTTTTT. It codes for CSVGEDSGNTGELFF.

There are many counts of this clonotype. This chain uses TRBV18 with TRBJ2-3, with D unresolved. Trimming left V 3 bases short and J 1 base short, with 8 bases between. CDR1 is KGHSH and CDR2 is LQKENI in the germline V gene. CDR3 size: 14 residues. The CDR3 region has the DNA TGTGCCAGCTCACCTATAACAGGCACAGATACGCAGTATTTT. Its translation: CASSPITGTDTQYF.

This clonotype was recorded many times. This sequence joins TRBV6-4 and TRBJ2-5; a weak D match, TRBD2 (5 bases). The CDR3 is 12 amino acids. Trimming stripped 6 bases from V and 3 bases from J, with 8 bases between. Germline CDR1 is MRHNA and CDR2 is SNTAGT. CDR3 loop: CASREAKETQYF. In DNA form, the CDR3 reads TGTGCCAGCAGGGAGGCTAAAGAGACCCAGTACTTC.

V gene TRBV19 combines with J gene TRBJ1-1; TRBD1 might be the D (6 bases). The CDR3 is made up of 13 amino acids. With 5 bases removed from V and 4 bases from J, the gap between germline ends came to 11 bases. The germline gives CDR1 LNHDA, CDR2 SQIVND (reference sequence). Written as DNA, the CDR3 is TGTGCCAGTAGTCAACAGGGTCCCACTGAAGCTTTCTTT. Amino acids: CASSQQGPTEAFF.

Worth noting for this clonotype: A much bigger clone sits one base away, suggesting this may be a read error. The V gene is TRBV24-1, the J gene TRBJ2-1; TRBD1 might be the D (5 bases). Trimming pared 4 bases from V and 9 bases from J, leaving 12 bases between. The CDR3 contains 13 residues. Per germline, CDR1 KGHDR and CDR2 SFDVKD. CDR3 nucleotide sequence: TGTGCCACCAGTGACCCAGGGAAAGGTGAGCAGTTCTTC. It is translated as CATSDPGKGEQFF.

This clonotype was detected many times. The V gene is TRBV7-2, the J gene TRBJ2-1; the match to TRBD1 covers 9 bases. This CDR3 region has 15 residues. V lost 5 bases to trimming and J lost 7 bases; unmatched junction nucleotides: 9. CDR1 and CDR2 (germline): SGHTA, FQGNSA. The CDR3 DNA reads as TGTGCCAGCAGCCCGGACCCGACAGGGGGGAATGAGCAGTTCTTC. Translating it yields CASSPDPTGGNEQFF. The variable domain in full, with the rest retrieved from reference TRBV7-2 and TRBJ2-1, is GAGVSQSPSNKVTEKGKDVELRCDPISGHTALYWYRQSLGQGLEFLIYFQGNSAPDKSGLPSDRFSAERTGGSVSTLTIQRTQQEDSAVYLCASSPDPTGGNEQFFGPGTRLTVL.

Concerning this clonotype: A much larger clone differs by one base, so this may be a read error. The chain uses TRBV5-1 and TRBJ2-1, with D perhaps matching TRBD2 (6 bases). Germline V CDR1 and CDR2: SGHRS, YFSETQ. CDR3 length: 14 amino acids. This chain's CDR3 is CAGSLEGFYNEQFF. CDR3 bases: TGCGCCGGCAGCTTGGAGGGTTTCTACAATGAGCAGTTCTTC.

The table lists this clonotype with many counts. V is TRBV5-1 and J is TRBJ1-1, with no clear D. Germline V gene data show CDR1 as SGHRS and CDR2 as YFSETQ. CDR3 size: 14 residues. The ends were cut back, 4 bases at V and 0 bases at J, with 10 bases in the middle. The CDR3, as DNA: TGCGCCAGCAGCATGGGGTTCATGAACACTGAAGCTTTCTTT. This codes for CASSMGFMNTEAFF.

Remarks on this clonotype: The conserved phenylalanine or tryptophan is not found at the CDR3 terminus, so this likely reflects a read error. The DNA is omitted, as the CDR3 cannot be located on it reliably, and the CDR3 follows TCRdb's listing. J is TRBJ1-1 and V is TRBV7-9. The germline gives CDR1 SEHNR, CDR2 FQNEAQ (reference sequence). The CDR3 adds up to 15 amino acids, both ends counted. This CDR3 is CASSPARGPSTEDFS.

This clonotype was observed many times. The CDR3 sequence is CASSPPKGAGTEAFF. In DNA form, the CDR3 reads TGTGCCAGCTCACCACCGAAGGGGGCGGGCACTGAAGCTTTCTTT. The chain carries TRBV18 and TRBJ1-1, with TRBD1 identical over 7 bases. This CDR3 spans 15 amino acids. Germline-derived CDR1 and CDR2 are KGHSH and LQKENI. Trimming removed 0 bases from V and 4 bases from J; junction bases left unmatched: 5.

This clonotype occurred many times. The CDR3 DNA reads TGCAGTGCTATCGTGATGAACACTGAAGCTTTCTTT. Translating gives CSAIVMNTEAFF. The chain employs TRBV20-1 and TRBJ1-1; D not certain. CDR1 is DFQATT, CDR2 SNEGSKA, per germline (reference sequence). The CDR3 runs to 12 residues. V shed 4 bases and J shed 0 bases, with 6 bases lying between them.

On this clonotype itself: A read error may account for a junction end that differs from germline. The chain is built from TRBV11-2 and TRBJ2-3, with 10 nucleotides matching TRBD1. This CDR3 is 16 amino acids long. CDR1 is SGHAT and CDR2 is FQNNGV in the germline V gene. The CDR3 reads CASCPWDRGNPDTRYF. In DNA, the CDR3 is TGTGCCAGCTGCCCTTGGGACAGGGGAAATCCAGATACGCGGTATTTT.

This clonotype was observed many times. As DNA, the CDR3 is TGTGCCAGCAGCTTAGGAGGCGGAGGGACCGGGGAGCTGTTTTTT. It translates to CASSLGGGGTGELFF. J is TRBJ2-2 and V is TRBV11-3; weak D call: TRBD2 (6 bases). This CDR3 is built from 15 residues. V lost 1 base and J lost 5, with 11 bases in between. Germline-derived CDR1 and CDR2 are SGHNT and YENEEA.

The chain employs TRBV29-1 and TRBJ2-7; 9 bases match TRBD1. The CDR3 covers 12 residues. V dropped 7 bases and J dropped 2; count of bases not matched to a gene: 3. Germline lookup yields CDR1 SQVTM and CDR2 ANQGSEA. CDR3 protein: CSAGQGTYEQYF. The CDR3 nucleotides read TGCAGCGCCGGACAGGGGACCTACGAGCAGTACTTC.

The J gene is TRBJ2-1, the V gene TRBV20-1; D might be TRBD1 or TRBD2, each matching 5 bases. V was cut by 4 bases and J by 10 bases, with 17 bases left in between. Germline V CDR1 and CDR2: DFQATT, SNEGSKA (reference sequence). The CDR3 loop spans 13 amino acids. DNA for the CDR3: TGCAGTGCTATTAGTGGGACCGGATCGGAGCAGTTCTTC. Its protein product is CSAISGTGSEQFF.

This clonotype has just a few counts. A much larger clone sits a single nucleotide away, making a read error possible. The V call is TRBV5-6, the J call TRBJ2-1, with TRBD1 as a possible D gene (6 bases). This CDR3 has 15 amino acids. Per the germline V gene, CDR1 is SGHDT and CDR2 is YYEEEE. CDR3 residues: CASSLLGQTYKEQFF. The DNA for the CDR3 is TGTGCCAGCAGCTTACTCGGACAGACCTACAAGGAGCAGTTCTTC. The variable domain in full, with the rest retrieved from reference TRBV5-6 and TRBJ2-1, is DAGVTQSPTHLIKTRGQQVTLRCSPKSGHDTVSWYQQALGQGPQFIFQYYEEEERQRGNFPDRFSGHQFPNYSSELNVNALLLGDSALYLCASSLLGQTYKEQFFGPGTRLTVL.

This clonotype was seen many times. The V call is TRBV29-1, the J call TRBJ2-1; tentative D call: TRBD2 (6 bases). Per the germline V gene, CDR1 is SQVTM and CDR2 is ANQGSEA. The V end lost 3 bases, the J end lost 6 bases, and 12 bases lay between the germline ends. The CDR3 covers 13 residues. The CDR3 is CSVDGQGGNEQFF. For the CDR3, the DNA is TGCAGCGTTGATGGGCAGGGAGGCAATGAGCAGTTCTTC.

In this sample, this clonotype turned up many times. This rearrangement joins TRBV7-9 to TRBJ2-6, with TRBD2 matching over 7 bases. The germline CDR1 and CDR2 sequences are SEHNR and FQNEAQ (reference sequence). The CDR3 sequence is 17 residues long. V was clipped by 5 bases and J by 2 bases; unmatched bases: 9. The CDR3 DNA is TGTGCCAGCAGCCAAGGATCGGGGGGAGCTGGGGCCAACGTCCTGACTTTC. It encodes CASSQGSGGAGANVLTF.

This clonotype was counted at least ten times. This chain joins TRBV6-4 and TRBJ2-2, with D tentatively TRBD1 (6 bases). V gave up 8 bases and J gave up 7 bases, with 17 bases separating them. From germline, CDR1 is MRHNA and CDR2 SNTAGT. The length of the CDR3 is 14 residues. The CDR3 nucleotides are TGTGCCAGCGTACAGGGAGCCCGCGGCGGGGAGCTGTTTTTT. Protein product: CASVQGARGGELFF.

This clonotype was seen ten or more times. The rearrangement uses TRBV5-1 and TRBJ1-2; TRBD1 aligns across 8 bases. CDR3 size: 13 residues. The germline CDR1 and CDR2 sequences are SGHRS and YFSETQ. V was pared by 7 bases and J by 1 base, with 3 bases of the junction left unmatched. CDR3 DNA: TGCGCCAGCGCGGGACAGGATAACTATGGCTACACCTTC. Encoded protein: CASAGQDNYGYTF.

This clonotype showed up many times. This chain connects TRBV5-1 to TRBJ2-7; 11 nucleotides agree with TRBD2. The ends lost 4 bases at V and 3 bases at J; junction bases unmatched: 3. The CDR3 is 14 residues long. Germline values: CDR1 SGHRS, CDR2 YFSETQ. The chain's CDR3 is CASSGGTSGYEQYF. The CDR3 bases are TGCGCCAGCAGCGGAGGGACTAGCGGCTACGAGCAGTACTTC.

Many counts were recorded for this clonotype. The chain combines TRBV12-3 or TRBV12-4 with TRBJ1-1; D gene ambiguous. Trimming shortened V by 7 bases and J by 0 bases, and 15 bases separated the two germline ends. The CDR3 runs to 15 residues. The CDR3, as DNA: TGTGCCAGCACTCCAGGACCGAGTATGAACACTGAAGCTTTCTTT. As protein: CASTPGPSMNTEAFF.

This clonotype was seen many times. The chain is built from TRBV2 and TRBJ2-5; D is uncertain. The V gene's germline CDR1 is SNHLY and CDR2 FYNNEI. The V end was cut by 2 bases, the J end by 0 bases, with 7 bases between. This CDR3 has 14 amino acids. The CDR3 DNA sequence: TGTGCCAGCAGTGAATCCGCGTACCAAGAGACCCAGTACTTC. Encoded protein: CASSESAYQETQYF.

Comments on this clonotype: A much larger clone sits a single nucleotide away, making a read error possible. The genes are TRBV5-1 and TRBJ2-5; the D is unclear. CDR3 length equals 15 residues. Between the trimmed V and J ends, which lost 1 base and 2 bases, there was a span of 12 bases. CDR1 and CDR2 (germline): SGHRS, YFSETQ. The DNA for the CDR3 is TGCGCCAGCAGCTTGCCCGGGCCGGATCAAGAGACCCAGTACTTC. It specifies CASSLPGPDQETQYF.

There are many counts of this clonotype. The rearrangement uses TRBV6-2 or TRBV6-3 and TRBJ2-7; D is undetermined. Trimming removed 6 bases from V and 1 base from J, with 10 bases in between. The CDR3 consists of 13 residues. The germline V gene has CDR1 MNHEY and CDR2 SVGEGT. In nucleotides, the CDR3 is TGTGCCAGCAGGTTACAGCAATCCTACGAGCAGTACTTC. It encodes CASRLQQSYEQYF.

At least ten counts were recorded for this clonotype. A much bigger clone sits one base away, suggesting this may be a read error. The V and J genes are TRBV5-1 and TRBJ2-2; D is possibly TRBD1 (5 bases). CDR1 is SGHRS and CDR2 is YFSETQ in the germline V gene. Trimming took off 1 base at V and 0 bases at J, with 10 bases between the two ends. CDR3 length: 16 residues. This CDR3 reads CASSLPTGANTGELFF. The CDR3 DNA sequence: TGCGCCAGCAGCTTGCCCACAGGAGCGAACACCGGGGAGCTGTTTTTT.

A few counts support this clonotype. V and J are TRBV7-2 and TRBJ2-5; 7 bases line up with TRBD1. V trimming: 6 bases; J trimming: 2 bases; junction bases outside the gene matches: 3. Looked up from germline, CDR1 is SGHTA and CDR2 is FQGNSA. CDR3 length equals 13 residues. The CDR3 DNA sequence: TGTGCCAGCAGTGGACAGGAACAAGAGACCCAGTACTTC. Its protein is CASSGQEQETQYF. Full variable domain (missing parts from reference TRBV7-2 and TRBJ2-5): GAGVSQSPSNKVTEKGKDVELRCDPISGHTALYWYRQSLGQGLEFLIYFQGNSAPDKSGLPSDRFSAERTGGSVSTLTIQRTQQEDSAVYLCASSGQEQETQYFGPGTRLLVL.

V usage is TRBV19 and J usage is TRBJ2-5, with 9 bases aligning to TRBD1. The CDR3 length is 15 residues. V lost 5 bases, J lost 1 base, and 5 bases stayed unmatched. Germline V CDR1 and CDR2: LNHDA, SQIVND (reference sequence). CDR3 amino acids: CASSSRTGAQETQYF. The CDR3 DNA follows: TGTGCCAGTAGTTCCCGGACAGGGGCCCAAGAGACCCAGTACTTC.